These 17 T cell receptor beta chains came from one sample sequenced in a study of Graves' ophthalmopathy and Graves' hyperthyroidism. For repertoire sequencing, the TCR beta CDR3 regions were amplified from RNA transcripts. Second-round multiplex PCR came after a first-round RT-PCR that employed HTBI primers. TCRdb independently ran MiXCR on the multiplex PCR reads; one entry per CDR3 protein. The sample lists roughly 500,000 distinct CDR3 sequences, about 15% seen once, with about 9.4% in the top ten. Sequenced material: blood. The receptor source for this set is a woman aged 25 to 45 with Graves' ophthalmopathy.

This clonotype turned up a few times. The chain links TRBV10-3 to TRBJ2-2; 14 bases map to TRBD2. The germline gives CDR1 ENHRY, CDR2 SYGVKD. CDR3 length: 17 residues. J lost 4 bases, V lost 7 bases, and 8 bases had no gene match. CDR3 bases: TGTGCCATCACCCCGGGACTAGCGGGGGTTAGCACCGGGGAGCTGTTTTTT. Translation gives CAITPGLAGVSTGELFF.

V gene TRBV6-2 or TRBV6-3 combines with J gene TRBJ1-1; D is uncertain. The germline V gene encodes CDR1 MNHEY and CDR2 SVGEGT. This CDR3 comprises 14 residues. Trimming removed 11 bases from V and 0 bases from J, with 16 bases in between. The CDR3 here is CAVKRTPMNTEAFF. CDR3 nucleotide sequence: TGTGCCGTCAAACGGACGCCGATGAACACTGAAGCTTTCTTT.

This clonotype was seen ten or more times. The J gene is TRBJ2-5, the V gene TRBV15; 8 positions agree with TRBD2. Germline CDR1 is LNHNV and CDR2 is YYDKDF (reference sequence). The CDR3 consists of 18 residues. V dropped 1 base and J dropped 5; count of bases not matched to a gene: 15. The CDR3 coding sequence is TGTGCCACCAGCAGAGGGGCTAGCGGGCACACCCTCTTGGAGACCCAGTACTTC. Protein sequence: CATSRGASGHTLLETQYF.

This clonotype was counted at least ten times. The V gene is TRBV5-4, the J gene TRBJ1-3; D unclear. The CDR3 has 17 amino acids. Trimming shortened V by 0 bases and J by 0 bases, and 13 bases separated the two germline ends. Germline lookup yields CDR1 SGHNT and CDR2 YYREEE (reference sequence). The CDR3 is CASSLGGGLLSGNTIYF. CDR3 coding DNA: TGTGCCAGCAGCTTGGGTGGAGGACTCCTCTCTGGAAACACCATATATTTT.

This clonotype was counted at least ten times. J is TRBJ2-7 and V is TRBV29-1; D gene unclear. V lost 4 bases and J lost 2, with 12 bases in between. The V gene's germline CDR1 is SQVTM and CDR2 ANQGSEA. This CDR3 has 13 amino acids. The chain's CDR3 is CSVGQPDPYEQYF. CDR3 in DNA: TGCAGCGTTGGGCAGCCGGACCCCTACGAGCAGTACTTC.

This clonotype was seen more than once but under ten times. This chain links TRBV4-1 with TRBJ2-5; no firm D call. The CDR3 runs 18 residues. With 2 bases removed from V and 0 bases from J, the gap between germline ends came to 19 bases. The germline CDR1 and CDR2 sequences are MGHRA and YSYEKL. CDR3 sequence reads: CASSQRTLGTGYQETQYF. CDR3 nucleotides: TGCGCCAGCAGCCAACGAACCCTCGGTACTGGCTACCAAGAGACCCAGTACTTC.

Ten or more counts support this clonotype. Here the CDR3 DNA reads TGTGCCACCAGCATCAGGTACCAAGAGACCCAGTACTTC. Its protein product is CATSIRYQETQYF. This chain joins TRBV15 and TRBJ2-5; no firm D call. V lost 4 bases, J lost 0 bases, and 6 bases lay in between. This CDR3 region has 13 residues. Germline V gene data show CDR1 as LNHNV and CDR2 as YYDKDF (reference sequence).

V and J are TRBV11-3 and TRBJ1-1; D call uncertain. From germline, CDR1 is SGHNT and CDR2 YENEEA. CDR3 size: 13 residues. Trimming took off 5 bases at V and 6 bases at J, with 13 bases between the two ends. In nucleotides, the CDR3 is TGTGCCAGCAGCCTAACGGTCCGGGCTGAAGCTTTCTTT. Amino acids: CASSLTVRAEAFF.

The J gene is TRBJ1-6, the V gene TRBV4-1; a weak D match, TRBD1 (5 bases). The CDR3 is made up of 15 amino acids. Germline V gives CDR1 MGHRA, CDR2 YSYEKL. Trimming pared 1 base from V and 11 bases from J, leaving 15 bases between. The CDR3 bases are TGCGCCAGCAGCCAAGCCAGGGATAAGGGTCCACCCCTCCACTTT. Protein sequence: CASSQARDKGPPLHF.

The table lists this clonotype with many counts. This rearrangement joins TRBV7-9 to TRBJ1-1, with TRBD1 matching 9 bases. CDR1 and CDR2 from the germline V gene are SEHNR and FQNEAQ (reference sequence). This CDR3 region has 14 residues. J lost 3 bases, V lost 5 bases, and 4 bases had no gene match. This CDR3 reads CASSVQGADTEAFF. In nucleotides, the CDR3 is TGTGCCAGCAGCGTACAGGGGGCCGACACTGAAGCTTTCTTT.

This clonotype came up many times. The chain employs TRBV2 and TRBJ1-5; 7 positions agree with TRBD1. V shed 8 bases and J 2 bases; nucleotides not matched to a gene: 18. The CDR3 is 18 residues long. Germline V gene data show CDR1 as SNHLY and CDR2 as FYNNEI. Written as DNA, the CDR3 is TGTGCCAGCGGGGGGACGGGACAGTCAGCTCATGGCAATCAGCCCCAGCATTTT. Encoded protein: CASGGTGQSAHGNQPQHF.

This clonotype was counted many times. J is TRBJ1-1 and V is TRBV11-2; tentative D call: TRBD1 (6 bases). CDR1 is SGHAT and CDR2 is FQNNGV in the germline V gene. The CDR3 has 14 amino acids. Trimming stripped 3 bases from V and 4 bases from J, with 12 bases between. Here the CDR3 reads CASSFPTGVTEAFF. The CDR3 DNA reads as TGTGCCAGCAGCTTTCCGACAGGCGTCACTGAAGCTTTCTTT.

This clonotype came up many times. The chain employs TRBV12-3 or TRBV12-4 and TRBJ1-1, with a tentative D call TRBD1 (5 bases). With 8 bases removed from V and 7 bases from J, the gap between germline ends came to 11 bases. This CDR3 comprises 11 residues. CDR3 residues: CASRRGDEAFF. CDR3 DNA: TGTGCCAGCCGACGGGGGGATGAAGCTTTCTTT.

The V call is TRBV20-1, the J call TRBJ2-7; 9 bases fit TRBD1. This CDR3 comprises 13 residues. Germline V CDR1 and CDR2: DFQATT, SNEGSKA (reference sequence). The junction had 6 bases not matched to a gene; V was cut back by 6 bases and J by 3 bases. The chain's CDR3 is CSAGTGNFYEQYF. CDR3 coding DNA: TGCAGTGCGGGGACAGGGAATTTCTACGAGCAGTACTTC.

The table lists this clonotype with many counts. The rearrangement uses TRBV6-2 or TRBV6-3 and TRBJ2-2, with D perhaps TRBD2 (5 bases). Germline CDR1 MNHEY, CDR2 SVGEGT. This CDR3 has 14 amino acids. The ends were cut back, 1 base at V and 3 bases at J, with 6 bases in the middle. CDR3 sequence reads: CASSYWRDTGELFF. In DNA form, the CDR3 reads TGTGCCAGCAGTTACTGGCGGGACACCGGGGAGCTGTTTTTT.

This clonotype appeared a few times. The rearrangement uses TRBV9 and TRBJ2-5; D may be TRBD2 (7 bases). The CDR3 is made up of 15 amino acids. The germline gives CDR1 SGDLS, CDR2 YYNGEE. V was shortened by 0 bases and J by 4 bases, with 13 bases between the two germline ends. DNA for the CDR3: TGTGCCAGCAGCGTAGGGGGGGGCCATCGAGAGACCCAGTACTTC. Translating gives CASSVGGGHRETQYF.

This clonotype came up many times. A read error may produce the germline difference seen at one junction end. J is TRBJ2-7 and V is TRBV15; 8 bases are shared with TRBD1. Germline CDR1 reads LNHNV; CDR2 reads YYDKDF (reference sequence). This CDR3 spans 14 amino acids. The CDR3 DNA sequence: TGTGCCACCAGCAGAGATAGGGGACAGGCCCTTTTCCACTTC. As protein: CATSRDRGQALFHF. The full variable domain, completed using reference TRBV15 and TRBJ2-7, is DAMVIQNPRYQVTQFGKPVTLSCSQTLNHNVMYWYQQKSSQAPKLLFHYYDKDFNNEADTPDNFQSRRPNTSFCFLDIRSPGLGDTAMYLCATSRDRGQALFHFGPGTRLTVT.